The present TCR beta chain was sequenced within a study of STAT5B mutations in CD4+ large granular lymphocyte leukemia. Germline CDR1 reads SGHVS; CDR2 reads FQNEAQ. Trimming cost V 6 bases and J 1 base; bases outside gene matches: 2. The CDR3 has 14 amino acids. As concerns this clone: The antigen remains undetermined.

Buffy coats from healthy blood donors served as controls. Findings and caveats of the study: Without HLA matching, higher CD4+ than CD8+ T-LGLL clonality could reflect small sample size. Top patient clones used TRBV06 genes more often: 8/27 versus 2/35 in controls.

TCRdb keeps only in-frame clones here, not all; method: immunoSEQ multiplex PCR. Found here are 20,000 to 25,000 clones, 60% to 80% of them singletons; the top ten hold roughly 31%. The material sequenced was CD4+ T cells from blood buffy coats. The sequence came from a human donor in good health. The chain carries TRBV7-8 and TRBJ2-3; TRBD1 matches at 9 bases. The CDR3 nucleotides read TGTGCCAGCAGAAGGACAGGGGGCACAGATACGCAGTATTTT. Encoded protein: CASRRTGGTDTQYF.